This T cell receptor beta chain was obtained from a study of T cell repertoires in cytomegalovirus infection. TCRdb analysed the reads with MiXCR anew, one entry per CDR3 protein. The sample lists approximately 250,000 distinct CDR3 sequences, over 20% occurring once. The receptor comes from a human donor in good health (CMV status not recorded). Some clones in this sample may be carry-over from other donors' samples. Material: CD8+ T cells from PBMCs.

This chain's CDR3 is CASSHRGRPNTQYF. In DNA form, the CDR3 reads TGTGCCAGCAGCCACCGGGGCCGCCCTAATACGCAGTATTTT. The chain links TRBV12-3 or TRBV12-4 to TRBJ2-3, with D perhaps given as TRBD1 or TRBD2 (5 bases each). The V gene lost 6 bases and the J gene lost 7 bases, with 17 bases spanning the gap. The CDR3 consists of 14 residues.